This TCR beta chain appears in the sequencing data of a study of blood T cells in healthy people across ages. Study overall: Capture via template switching afforded approximately one barcoded beta molecule per two T cells. Overall study results and limits: Underestimates were what the diversity estimates from one million T cells were considered to be.

Alongside a J-beta primer mix, a sample-barcoded 5' primer served in a second PCR lasting 7 to 11 cycles. TCRdb analysed the 5' RACE reads with MiXCR anew, one entry per CDR3 protein. The sample records some 1.1 million distinct CDR3 sequences, about two fifths being singletons. Of note for this clonotype: Antigen unknown.

Germline assignment: CDR1 SGHDN and CDR2 FVKESK. This CDR3 contains 15 residues. Between the trimmed V and J ends, which lost 1 base and 4 bases, there was a span of 10 bases. The sequencing sample was made of blood. The chain joins TRBV14 to TRBJ2-2; unclear D gene. The origin of this receptor is a man younger than 35 in good health. The CDR3 bases are TGTGCCAGCAGCCAAGGGCAGGCTGGCACCGGGGAGCTGTTTTTT. Translation gives CASSQGQAGTGELFF.